Reported below is one T cell receptor beta chain. Its matching antigen is unknown. MiXCR, run by TCRdb on the 5' RACE reads, gives a single entry per CDR3 protein. There are about 800,000 distinct CDR3 sequences in the sample; 10% to 15% occur only once, and about 0.5% lies in the top ten. The CDR3 has 15 residues. Looked up from germline, CDR1 is ENHRY and CDR2 is SYGVKD. V shed 7 bases, J shed 0 bases, and the junction held 5 bases outside the gene matches. The data belong to a study of CD8 T cells in ankylosing spondylitis. Whole-study findings and limits: In ankylosing spondylitis patients, matched synovial fluid reportedly showed significant enrichment of disease-linked clones. Characteristic of ankylosing spondylitis blood, it appeared, was a TCR beta motif comprising several highly homologous variants.

Sequencing was carried out using blood, either unsorted or a sorted T cell fraction (not recorded which). The receptor was derived from a male donor with ankylosing spondylitis. The chain has TRBV10-3 and TRBJ2-1, with 8 bases fitting TRBD2. The CDR3, as DNA: TGTGCCATCAAGGAGAGCGGGAGCTCCTACAATGAGCAGTTCTTC. Amino acid sequence: CAIKESGSSYNEQFF.